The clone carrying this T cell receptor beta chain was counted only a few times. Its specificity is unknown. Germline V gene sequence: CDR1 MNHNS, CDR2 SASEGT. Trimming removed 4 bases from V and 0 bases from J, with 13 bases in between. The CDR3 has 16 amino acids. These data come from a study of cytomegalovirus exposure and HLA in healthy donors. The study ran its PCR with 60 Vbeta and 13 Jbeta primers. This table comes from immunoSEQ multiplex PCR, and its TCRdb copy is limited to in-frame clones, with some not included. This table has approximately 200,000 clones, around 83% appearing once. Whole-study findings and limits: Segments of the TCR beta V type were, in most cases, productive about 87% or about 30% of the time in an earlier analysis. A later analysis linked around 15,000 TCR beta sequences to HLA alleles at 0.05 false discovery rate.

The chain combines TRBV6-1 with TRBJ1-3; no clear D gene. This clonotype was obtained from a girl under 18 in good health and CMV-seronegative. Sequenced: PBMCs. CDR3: CASSALLPSSGNTIYF. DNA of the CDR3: TGTGCCAGCAGTGCCTTATTACCCAGCTCTGGAAACACCATATATTTT.